The clone carrying this T cell receptor beta chain was seen a few times. In the same sample, other DNA sequences code for this CDR3. The length of the CDR3 is 12 residues. Germline lookup yields CDR1 LGHNA and CDR2 YNFKEQ. Trimming stripped 3 bases from V and 6 bases from J, with 5 bases between. Using immunoSEQ multiplex PCR, the repertoire was profiled, and TCRdb retains in-frame clones only, with some absent. The table records some 100,000 clones, approximately 91% of them present only once. This sample is part of a study of OX40 agonist ivuxolimab in advanced cancers. With baseline, cycle 4 day 1, and cycle 7 day 1 as timepoints, blood was sampled.

This chain connects TRBV4-2 to TRBJ2-2; D gene uncertain. Source: CD4+ or CD8+ T cells sorted from blood, taken in a trial of the OX40 agonist ivuxolimab. The TCR originated in an adult with an advanced solid tumor such as melanoma, head and neck, liver or kidney cancer. The CDR3 loop is CASSQVSGELFF. The CDR3 region has the DNA TGTGCCAGCAGCCAGGTATCCGGGGAGCTGTTTTTT.